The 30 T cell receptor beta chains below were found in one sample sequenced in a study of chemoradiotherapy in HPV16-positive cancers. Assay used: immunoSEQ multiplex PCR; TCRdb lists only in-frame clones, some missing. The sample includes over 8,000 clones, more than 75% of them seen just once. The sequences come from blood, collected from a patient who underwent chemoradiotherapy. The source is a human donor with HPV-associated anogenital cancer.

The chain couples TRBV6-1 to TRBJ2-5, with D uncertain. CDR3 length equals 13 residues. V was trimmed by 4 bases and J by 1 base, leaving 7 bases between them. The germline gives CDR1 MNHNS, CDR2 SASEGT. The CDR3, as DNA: TGTGCCAGCAGTGCTGGGTTCCAAGAGACCCAGTACTTC. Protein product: CASSAGFQETQYF.

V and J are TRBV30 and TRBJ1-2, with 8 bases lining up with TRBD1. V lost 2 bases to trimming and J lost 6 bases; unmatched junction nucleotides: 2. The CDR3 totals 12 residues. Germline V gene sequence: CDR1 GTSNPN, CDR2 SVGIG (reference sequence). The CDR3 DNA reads TGTGCCTGGAGTCAGGGGGCTGATGGCTACACCTTC. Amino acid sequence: CAWSQGADGYTF.

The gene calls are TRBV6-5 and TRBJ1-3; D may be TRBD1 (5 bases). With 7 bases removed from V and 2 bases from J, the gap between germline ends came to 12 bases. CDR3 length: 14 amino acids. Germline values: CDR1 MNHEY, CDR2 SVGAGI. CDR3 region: CASKIGTTGNTIYF. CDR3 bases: TGTGCCAGCAAAATAGGGACGACTGGAAACACCATATATTTT.

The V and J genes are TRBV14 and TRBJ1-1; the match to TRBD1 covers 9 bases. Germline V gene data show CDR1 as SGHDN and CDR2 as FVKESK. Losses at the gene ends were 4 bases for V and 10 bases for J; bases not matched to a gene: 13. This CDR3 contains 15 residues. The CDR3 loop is CASSPQDRGRSGAFF. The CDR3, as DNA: TGTGCCAGCAGCCCCCAGGACAGGGGCCGGTCAGGAGCTTTCTTT.

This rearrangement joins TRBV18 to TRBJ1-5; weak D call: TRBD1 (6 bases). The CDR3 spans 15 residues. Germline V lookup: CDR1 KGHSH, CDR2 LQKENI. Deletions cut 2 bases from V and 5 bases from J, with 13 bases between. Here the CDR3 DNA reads TGTGCCAGCTCACCAGGCTTGGGGGCCGATCAGCCCCAGCATTTT. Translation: CASSPGLGADQPQHF.

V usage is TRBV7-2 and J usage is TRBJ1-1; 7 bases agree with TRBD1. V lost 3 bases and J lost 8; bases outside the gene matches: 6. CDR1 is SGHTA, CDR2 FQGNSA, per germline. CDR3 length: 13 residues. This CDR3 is CASSFGTVLEAFF. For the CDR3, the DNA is TGTGCCAGCAGCTTCGGGACAGTATTAGAAGCTTTCTTT.

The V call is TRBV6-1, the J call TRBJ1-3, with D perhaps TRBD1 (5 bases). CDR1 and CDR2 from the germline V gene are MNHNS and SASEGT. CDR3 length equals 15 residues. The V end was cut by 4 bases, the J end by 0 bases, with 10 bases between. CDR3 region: CASSVGAFSGNTIYF. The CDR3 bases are TGTGCCAGCAGTGTTGGGGCGTTCTCTGGAAACACCATATATTTT.

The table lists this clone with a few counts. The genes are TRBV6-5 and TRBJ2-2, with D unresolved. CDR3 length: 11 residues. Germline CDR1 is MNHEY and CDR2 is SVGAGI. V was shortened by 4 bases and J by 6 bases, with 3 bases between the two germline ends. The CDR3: CASSSAGELFF. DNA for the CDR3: TGTGCCAGCAGTTCGGCCGGGGAGCTGTTTTTT.

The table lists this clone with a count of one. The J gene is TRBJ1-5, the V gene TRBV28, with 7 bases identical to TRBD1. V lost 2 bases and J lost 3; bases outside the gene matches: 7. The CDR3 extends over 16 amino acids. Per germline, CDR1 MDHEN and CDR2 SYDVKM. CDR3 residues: CASSLPGDSPNQPQHF. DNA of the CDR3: TGTGCCAGCAGTTTACCCGGGGACAGCCCCAATCAGCCCCAGCATTTT.

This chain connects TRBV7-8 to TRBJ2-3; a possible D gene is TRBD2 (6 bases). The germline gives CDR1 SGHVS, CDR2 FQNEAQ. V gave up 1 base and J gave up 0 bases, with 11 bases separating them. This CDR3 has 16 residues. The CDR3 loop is CASSLVAGSSTDTQYF. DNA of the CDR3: TGTGCCAGCAGCTTAGTGGCGGGGTCTAGCACAGATACGCAGTATTTT.

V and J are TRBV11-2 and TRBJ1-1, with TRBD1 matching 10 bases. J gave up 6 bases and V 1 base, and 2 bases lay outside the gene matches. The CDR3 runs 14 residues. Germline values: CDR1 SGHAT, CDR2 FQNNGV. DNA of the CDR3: TGTGCCAGCAGCTTAGGGACAGGGGGTGCTGAAGCTTTCTTT. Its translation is CASSLGTGGAEAFF.

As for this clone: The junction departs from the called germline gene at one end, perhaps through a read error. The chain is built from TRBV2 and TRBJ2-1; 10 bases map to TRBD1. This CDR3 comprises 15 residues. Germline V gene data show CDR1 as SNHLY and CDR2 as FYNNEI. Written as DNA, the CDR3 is TGTGCCAGCCGTGACGACAGGGGGCGGTACAATGAGCAGTTCTTC. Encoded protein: CASRDDRGRYNEQFF.

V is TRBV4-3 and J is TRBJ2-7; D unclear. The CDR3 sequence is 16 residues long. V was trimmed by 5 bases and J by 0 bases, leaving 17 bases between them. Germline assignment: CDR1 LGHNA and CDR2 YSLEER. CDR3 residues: CASSSHLGGRSYEQYF. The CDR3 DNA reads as TGCGCCAGCAGCTCGCATCTAGGCGGCCGCTCCTACGAGCAGTACTTC.

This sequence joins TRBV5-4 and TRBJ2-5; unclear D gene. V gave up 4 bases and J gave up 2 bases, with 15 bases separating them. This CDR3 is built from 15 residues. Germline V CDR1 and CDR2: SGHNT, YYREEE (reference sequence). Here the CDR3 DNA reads TGTGCCAGCAGCCTGGCTAGGTGGGGACAAGAGACCCAGTACTTC. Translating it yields CASSLARWGQETQYF.

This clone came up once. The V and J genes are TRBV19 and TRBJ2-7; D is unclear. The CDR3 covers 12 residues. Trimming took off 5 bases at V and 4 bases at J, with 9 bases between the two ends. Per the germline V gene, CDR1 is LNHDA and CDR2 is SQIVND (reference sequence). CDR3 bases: TGTGCCAGTAGTGAAGGGAAGTACGAGCAGTACTTC. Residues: CASSEGKYEQYF.

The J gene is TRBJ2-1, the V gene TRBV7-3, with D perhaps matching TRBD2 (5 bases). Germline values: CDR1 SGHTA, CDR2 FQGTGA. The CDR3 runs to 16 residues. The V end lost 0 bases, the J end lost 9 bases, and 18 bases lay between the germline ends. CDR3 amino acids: CASSLTVRLAGGEQFF. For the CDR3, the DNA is TGTGCCAGCAGCTTAACGGTAAGGCTAGCCGGCGGTGAGCAGTTCTTC.

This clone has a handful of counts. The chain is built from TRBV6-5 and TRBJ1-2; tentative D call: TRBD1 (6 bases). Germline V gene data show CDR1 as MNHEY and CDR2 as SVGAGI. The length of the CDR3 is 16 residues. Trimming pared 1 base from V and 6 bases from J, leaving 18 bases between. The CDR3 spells CASSYWGAGDGNGYTF. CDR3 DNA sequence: TGTGCCAGCAGTTACTGGGGGGCGGGGGACGGGAATGGCTACACCTTC.

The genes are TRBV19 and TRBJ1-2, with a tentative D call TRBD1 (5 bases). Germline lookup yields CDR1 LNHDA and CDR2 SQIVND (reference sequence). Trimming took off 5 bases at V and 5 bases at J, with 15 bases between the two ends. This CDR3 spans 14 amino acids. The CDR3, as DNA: TGTGCCAGTAGTGAAGCCGGGGGTCATTATGGCTACACCTTC. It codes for CASSEAGGHYGYTF.

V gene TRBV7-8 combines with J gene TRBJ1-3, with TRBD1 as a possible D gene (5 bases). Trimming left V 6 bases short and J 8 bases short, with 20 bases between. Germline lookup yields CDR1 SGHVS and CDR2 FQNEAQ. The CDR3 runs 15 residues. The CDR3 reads CASRQLDSGRDTIYF. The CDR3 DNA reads TGTGCCAGCAGACAGCTTGACAGCGGGCGAGACACCATATATTTT.

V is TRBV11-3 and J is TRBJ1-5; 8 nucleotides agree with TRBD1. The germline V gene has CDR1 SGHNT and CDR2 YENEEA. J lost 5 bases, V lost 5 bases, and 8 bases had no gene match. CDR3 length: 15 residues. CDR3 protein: CASSTPTGDYQPQHF. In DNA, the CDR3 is TGTGCCAGCAGCACGCCGACAGGGGACTATCAGCCCCAGCATTTT.

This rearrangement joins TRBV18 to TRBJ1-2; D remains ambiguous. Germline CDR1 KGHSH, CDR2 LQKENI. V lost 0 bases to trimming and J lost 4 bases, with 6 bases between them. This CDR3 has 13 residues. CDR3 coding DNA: TGTGCCAGCTCACCACCGGAGGTCTATGGCTACACCTTC. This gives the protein CASSPPEVYGYTF.

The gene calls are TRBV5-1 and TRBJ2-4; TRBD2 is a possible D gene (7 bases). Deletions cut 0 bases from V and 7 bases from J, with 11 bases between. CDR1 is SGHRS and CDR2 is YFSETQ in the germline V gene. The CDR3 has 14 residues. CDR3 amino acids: CASSLEGGRNIQYF. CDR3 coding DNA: TGCGCCAGCAGCTTGGAGGGGGGGCGGAACATTCAGTACTTC.

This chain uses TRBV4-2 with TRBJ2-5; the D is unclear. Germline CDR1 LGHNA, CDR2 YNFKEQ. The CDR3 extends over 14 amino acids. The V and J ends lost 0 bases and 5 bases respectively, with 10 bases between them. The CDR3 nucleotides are TGTGCCAGCAGCCAAGATTTGGTTTTGGAGACCCAGTACTTC. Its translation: CASSQDLVLETQYF.

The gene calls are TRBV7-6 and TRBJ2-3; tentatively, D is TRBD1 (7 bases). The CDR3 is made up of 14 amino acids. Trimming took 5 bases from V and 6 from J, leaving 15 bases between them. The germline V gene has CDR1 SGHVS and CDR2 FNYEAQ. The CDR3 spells CASSPQGEVDTQYF. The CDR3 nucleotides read TGTGCCAGCAGCCCCCAGGGGGAGGTTGATACGCAGTATTTT.

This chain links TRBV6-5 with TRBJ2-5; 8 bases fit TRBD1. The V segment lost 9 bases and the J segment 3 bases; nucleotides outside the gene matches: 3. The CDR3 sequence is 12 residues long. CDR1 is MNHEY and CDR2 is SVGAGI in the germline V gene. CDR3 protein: CASRQGKETQYF. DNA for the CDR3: TGTGCCAGTAGACAGGGGAAAGAGACCCAGTACTTC.

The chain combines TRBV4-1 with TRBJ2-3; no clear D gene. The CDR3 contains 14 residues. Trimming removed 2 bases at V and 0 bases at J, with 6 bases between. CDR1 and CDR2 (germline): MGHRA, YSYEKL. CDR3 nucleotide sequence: TGCGCCAGCAGCCAATTAGATAGCACAGATACGCAGTATTTT. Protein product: CASSQLDSTDTQYF.

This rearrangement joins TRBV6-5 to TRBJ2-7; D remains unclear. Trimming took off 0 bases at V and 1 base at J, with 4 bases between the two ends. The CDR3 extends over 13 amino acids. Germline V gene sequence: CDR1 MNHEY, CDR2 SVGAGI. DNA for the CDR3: TGTGCCAGCAGTTACTCGGCTTCCTACGAGCAGTACTTC. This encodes CASSYSASYEQYF.

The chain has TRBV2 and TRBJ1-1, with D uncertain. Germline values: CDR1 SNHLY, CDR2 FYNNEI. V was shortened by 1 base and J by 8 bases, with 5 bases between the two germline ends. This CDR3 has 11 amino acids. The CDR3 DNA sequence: TGTGCCAGCAGTGAAGGGTTCGAAGCTTTCTTT. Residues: CASSEGFEAFF. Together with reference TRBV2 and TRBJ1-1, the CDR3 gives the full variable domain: EPEVTQTPSHQVTQMGQEVILRCVPISNHLYFYWYRQILGQKVEFLVSFYNNEISEKSEIFDDQFSVERPDGSNFTLKIRSTKLEDSAMYFCASSEGFEAFFGQGTRLTVV.

CDR3 amino acids: CASSSSGTGIGYGYTF. CDR3 nucleotides: TGTGCCAGCAGCTCTTCCGGGACAGGAATCGGATATGGCTACACCTTC. J is TRBJ1-2 and V is TRBV5-6; TRBD1 matches at 8 bases. Looked up from germline, CDR1 is SGHDT and CDR2 is YYEEEE. Unmatched junction bases numbered 12, after V lost 3 bases and J lost 5 bases. The length of the CDR3 is 16 residues.

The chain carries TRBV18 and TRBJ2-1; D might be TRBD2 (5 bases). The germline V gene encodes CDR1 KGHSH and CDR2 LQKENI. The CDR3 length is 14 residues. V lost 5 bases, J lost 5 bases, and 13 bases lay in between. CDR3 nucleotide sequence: TGTGCCAGCTCATTGGCGGGCCAGGACAATGAGCAGTTCTTC. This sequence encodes CASSLAGQDNEQFF.